This TCR beta chain was found in a study of T cells in Graves' hyperthyroidism and ophthalmopathy. Researchers took RNA transcripts and amplified the TCR beta CDR3 regions from them. HTBI primers drove first-round RT-PCR of the TCR CDR3. MiXCR was run by TCRdb on the multiplex PCR reads, yielding one entry per CDR3 protein. Here the sample spans 300,000 to 400,000 distinct CDR3 sequences, around a sixth being singletons. J lost 3 bases, V lost 4 bases, and 3 bases had no gene match. In germline, CDR1 is SQVTM, CDR2 ANQGSEA. The CDR3 is 13 amino acids. This clonotype was seen a handful of times. Its target is not known. Study-wide results and caveats: Appearing also in blood were most of the thyroid clonotypes expanded above 0.001.

Subjects with ophthalmopathy showed a Clinical Activity Score no lower than 3, a NOSPECS grade no lower than 4, and a duration shorter than 3 months. Patients showing uncontrolled infection, other autoimmune disease, pregnancy or lactation were ineligible. PBMCs were obtained from about 9.9 ml fresh peripheral blood. This sequence joins TRBV29-1 and TRBJ2-7; TRBD1 aligns across 10 bases. This receptor was taken from a man between 18 and 35 years old with Graves' ophthalmopathy. The specimen sequenced was blood. The CDR3 nucleotides are TGCAGCGTTGTGGACAGGGGGGGCTACGAGCAGTACTTC. Amino acids: CSVVDRGGYEQYF.